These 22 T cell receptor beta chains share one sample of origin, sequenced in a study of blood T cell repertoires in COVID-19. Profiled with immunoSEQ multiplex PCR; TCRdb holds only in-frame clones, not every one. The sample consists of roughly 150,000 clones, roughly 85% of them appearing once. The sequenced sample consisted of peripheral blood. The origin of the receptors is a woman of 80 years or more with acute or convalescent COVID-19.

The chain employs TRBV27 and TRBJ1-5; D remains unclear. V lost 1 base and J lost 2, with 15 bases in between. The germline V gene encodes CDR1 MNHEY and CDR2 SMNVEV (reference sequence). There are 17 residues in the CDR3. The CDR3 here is CASSLFFQIDGNQPQHF. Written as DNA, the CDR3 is TGTGCCAGCAGTTTATTTTTCCAAATAGATGGCAATCAGCCCCAGCATTTT.

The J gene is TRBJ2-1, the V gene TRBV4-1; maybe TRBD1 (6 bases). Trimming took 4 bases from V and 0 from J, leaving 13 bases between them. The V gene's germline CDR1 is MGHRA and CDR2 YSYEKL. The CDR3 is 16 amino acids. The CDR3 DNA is TGCGCCAGCAGCCCTCGTCTCAGGGGCTCCTACAATGAGCAGTTCTTC. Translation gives CASSPRLRGSYNEQFF.

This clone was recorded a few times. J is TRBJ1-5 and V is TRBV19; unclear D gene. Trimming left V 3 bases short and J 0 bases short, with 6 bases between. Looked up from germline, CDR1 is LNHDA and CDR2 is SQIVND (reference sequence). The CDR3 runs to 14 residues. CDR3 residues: CASSIGRSNQPQHF. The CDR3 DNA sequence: TGTGCCAGTAGTATCGGTCGTAGCAATCAGCCCCAGCATTTT.

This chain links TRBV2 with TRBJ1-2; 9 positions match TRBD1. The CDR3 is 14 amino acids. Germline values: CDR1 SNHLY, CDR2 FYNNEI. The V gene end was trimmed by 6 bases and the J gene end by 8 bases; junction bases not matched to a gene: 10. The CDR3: CASSTGTGTRGYTF. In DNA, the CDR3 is TGTGCCAGCAGCACCGGGACAGGGACGCGGGGCTACACCTTC.

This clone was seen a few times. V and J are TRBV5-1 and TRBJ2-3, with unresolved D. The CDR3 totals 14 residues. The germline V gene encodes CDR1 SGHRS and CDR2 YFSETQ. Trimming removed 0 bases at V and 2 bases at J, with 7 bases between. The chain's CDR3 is CASSLGEDTDTQYF. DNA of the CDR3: TGCGCCAGCAGCTTGGGTGAGGACACAGATACGCAGTATTTT.

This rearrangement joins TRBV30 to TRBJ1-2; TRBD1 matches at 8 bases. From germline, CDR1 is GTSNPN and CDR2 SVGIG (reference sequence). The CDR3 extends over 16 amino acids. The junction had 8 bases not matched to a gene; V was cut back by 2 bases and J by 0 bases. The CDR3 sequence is CAWSSDRGFANYGYTF. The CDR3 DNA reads TGTGCCTGGAGTTCCGACAGGGGTTTTGCTAACTATGGCTACACCTTC.

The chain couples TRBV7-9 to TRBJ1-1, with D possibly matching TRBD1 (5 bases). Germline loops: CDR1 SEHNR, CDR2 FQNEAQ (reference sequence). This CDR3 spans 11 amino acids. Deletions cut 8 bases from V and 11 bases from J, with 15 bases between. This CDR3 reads CASLLGGEAFF. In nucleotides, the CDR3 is TGTGCCAGCCTTTTAGGAGGGGAGGCTTTCTTT.

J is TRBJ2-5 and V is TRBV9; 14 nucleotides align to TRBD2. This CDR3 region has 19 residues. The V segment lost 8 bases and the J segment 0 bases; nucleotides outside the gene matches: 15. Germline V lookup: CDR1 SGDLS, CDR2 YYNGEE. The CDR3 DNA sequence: TGTGCCAGACCCCCGGGACTAGCGGGGGCCGCTTGGTACCAAGAGACCCAGTACTTC. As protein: CARPPGLAGAAWYQETQYF.

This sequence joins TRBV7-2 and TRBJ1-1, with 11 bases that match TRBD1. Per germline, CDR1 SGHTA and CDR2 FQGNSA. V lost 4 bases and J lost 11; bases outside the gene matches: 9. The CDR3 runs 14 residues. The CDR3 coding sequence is TGTGCCAGCAGCTCTTCGGGACAGGGGGTTTTGGCTTTCTTT. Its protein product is CASSSSGQGVLAFF. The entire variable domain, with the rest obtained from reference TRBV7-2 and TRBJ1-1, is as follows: GAGVSQSPSNKVTEKGKDVELRCDPISGHTALYWYRQSLGQGLEFLIYFQGNSAPDKSGLPSDRFSAERTGGSVSTLTIQRTQQEDSAVYLCASSSSGQGVLAFFGQGTRLTVV.

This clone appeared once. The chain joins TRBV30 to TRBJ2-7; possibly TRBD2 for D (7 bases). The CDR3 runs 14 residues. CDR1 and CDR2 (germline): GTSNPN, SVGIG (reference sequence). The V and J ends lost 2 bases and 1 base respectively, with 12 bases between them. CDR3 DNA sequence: TGTGCCTGGAGTAGGGGGGGAGAATCCTACGAGCAGTACTTC. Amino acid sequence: CAWSRGGESYEQYF.

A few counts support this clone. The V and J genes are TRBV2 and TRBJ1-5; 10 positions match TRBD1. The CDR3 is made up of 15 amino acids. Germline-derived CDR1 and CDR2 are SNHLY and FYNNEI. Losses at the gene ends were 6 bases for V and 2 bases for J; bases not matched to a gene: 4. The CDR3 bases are TGTGCCAGCAGAGCCGGGACAGGGGGCAATCAGCCCCAGCATTTT. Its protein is CASRAGTGGNQPQHF.

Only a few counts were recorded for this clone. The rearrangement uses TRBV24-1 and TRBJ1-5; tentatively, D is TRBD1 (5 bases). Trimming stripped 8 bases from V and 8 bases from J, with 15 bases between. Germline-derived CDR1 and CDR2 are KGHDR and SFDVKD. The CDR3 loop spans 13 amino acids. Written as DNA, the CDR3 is TGTGCCACCAATCGGGACTCCGCGGAGCCCCAGCATTTT. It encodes CATNRDSAEPQHF.

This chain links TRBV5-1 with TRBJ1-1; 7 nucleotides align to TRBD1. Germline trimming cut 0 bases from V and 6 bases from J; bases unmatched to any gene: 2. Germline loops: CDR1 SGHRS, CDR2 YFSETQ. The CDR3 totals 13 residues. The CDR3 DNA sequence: TGCGCCAGCAGCTTGGGACAGGGCTCTGAAGCTTTCTTT. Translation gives CASSLGQGSEAFF.

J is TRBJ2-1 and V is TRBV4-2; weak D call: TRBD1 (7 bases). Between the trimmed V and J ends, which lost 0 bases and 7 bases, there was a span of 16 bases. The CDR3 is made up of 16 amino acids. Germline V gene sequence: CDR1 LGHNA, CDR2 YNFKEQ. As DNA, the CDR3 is TGTGCCAGCAGCCAAGATGGGGCAGGGGGGCTTAATGAGCAGTTCTTC. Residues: CASSQDGAGGLNEQFF.

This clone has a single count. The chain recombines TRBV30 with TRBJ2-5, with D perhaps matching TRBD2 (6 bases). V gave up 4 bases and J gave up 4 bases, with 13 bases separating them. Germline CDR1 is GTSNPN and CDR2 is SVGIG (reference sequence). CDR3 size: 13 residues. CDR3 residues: CAWTVGGGETQYF. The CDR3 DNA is TGTGCCTGGACCGTCGGGGGTGGAGAGACCCAGTACTTC.

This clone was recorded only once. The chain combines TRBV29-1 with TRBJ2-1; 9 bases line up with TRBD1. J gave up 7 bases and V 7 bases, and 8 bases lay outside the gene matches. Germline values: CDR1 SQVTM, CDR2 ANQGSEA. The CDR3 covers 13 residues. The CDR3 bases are TGCAGCGCAGAGGGACAGGGATATAATGAGCAGTTCTTC. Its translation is CSAEGQGYNEQFF.

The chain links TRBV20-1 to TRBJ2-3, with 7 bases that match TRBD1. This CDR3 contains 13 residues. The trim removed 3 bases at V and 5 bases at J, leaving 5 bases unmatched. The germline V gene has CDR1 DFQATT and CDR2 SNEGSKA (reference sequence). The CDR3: CSASDRVGDTQYF. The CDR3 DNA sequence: TGCAGTGCTAGTGACAGGGTAGGAGATACGCAGTATTTT.

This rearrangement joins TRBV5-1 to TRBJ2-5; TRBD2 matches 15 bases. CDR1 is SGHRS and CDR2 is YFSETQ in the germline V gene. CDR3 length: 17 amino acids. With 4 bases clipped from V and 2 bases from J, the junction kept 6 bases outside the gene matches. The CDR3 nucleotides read TGCGCCAGCAGCGACGGACTAGCGGGAGGGCTTCAAGAGACCCAGTACTTC. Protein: CASSDGLAGGLQETQYF.

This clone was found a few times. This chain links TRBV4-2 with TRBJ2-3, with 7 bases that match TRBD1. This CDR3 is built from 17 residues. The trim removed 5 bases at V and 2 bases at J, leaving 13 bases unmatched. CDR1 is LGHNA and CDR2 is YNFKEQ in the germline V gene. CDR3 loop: CASSSRTGKFPTDTQYF. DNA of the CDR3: TGTGCCAGCAGCAGTCGGACAGGAAAATTCCCCACAGATACGCAGTATTTT.

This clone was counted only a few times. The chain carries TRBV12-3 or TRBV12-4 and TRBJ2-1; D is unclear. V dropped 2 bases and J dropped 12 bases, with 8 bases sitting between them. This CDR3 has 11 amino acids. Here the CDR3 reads CASSLRSAQFF. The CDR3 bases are TGTGCCAGCAGTTTAAGGAGCGCGCAGTTCTTC.

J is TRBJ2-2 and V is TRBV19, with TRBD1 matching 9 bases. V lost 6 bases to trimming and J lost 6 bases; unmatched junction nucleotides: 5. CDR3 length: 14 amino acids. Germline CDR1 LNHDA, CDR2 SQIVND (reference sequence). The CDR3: CASRGTGIPGELFF. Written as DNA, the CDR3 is TGTGCCAGTAGGGGGACAGGGATCCCCGGGGAGCTGTTTTTT.

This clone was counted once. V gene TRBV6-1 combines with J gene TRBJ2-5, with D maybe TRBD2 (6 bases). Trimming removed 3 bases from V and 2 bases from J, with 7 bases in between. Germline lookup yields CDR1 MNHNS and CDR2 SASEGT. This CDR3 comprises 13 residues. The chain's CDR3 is CASSDAGQETQYF. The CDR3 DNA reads TGTGCCAGCAGTGACGCGGGGCAAGAGACCCAGTACTTC.